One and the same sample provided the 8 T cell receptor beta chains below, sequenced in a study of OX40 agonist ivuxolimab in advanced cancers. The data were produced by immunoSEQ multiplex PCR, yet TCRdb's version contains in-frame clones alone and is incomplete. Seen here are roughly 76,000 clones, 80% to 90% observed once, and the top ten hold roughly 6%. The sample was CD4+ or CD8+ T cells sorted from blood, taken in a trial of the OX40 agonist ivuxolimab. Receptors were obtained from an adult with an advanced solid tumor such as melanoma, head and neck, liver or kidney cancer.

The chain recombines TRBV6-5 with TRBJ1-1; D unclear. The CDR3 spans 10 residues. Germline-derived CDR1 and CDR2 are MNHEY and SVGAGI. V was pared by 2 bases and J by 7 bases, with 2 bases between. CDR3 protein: CASSYGEAFF. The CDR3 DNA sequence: TGTGCCAGCAGTTACGGTGAAGCTTTCTTT.

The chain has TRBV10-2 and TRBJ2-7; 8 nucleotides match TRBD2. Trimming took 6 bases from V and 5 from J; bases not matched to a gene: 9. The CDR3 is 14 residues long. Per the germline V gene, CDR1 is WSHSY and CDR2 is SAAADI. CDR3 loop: CASRQGLALDEQYF. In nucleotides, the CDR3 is TGCGCCAGCAGACAAGGACTAGCCCTTGACGAGCAGTACTTC.

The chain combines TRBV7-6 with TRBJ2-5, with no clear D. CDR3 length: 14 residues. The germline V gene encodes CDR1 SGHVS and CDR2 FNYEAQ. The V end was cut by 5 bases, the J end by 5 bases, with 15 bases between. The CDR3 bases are TGTGCCAGCAGCATCCTGGGCCTCCGGGAGACCCAGTACTTC. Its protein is CASSILGLRETQYF.

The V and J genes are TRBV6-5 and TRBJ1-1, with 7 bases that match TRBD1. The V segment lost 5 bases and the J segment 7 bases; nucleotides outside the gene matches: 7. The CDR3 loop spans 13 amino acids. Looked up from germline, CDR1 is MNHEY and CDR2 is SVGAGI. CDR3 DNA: TGTGCCAGCAGTAAACAGGGGAGGAATGAAGCTTTCTTT. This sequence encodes CASSKQGRNEAFF.

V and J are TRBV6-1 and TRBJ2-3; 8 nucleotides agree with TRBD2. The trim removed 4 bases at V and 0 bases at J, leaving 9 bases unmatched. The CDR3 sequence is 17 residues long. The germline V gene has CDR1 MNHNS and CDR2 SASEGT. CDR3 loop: CASSVSGSPPSTDTQYF. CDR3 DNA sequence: TGTGCCAGCAGTGTAAGCGGGAGTCCTCCTAGCACAGATACGCAGTATTTT.

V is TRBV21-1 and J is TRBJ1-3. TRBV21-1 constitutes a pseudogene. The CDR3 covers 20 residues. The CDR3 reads CASSKEWSGGPSMSGNTIYF. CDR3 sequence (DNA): TGTGCCAGCAGCAAAGAATGGAGTGGGGGGCCGAGTATGAGTGGAAACACCATATATTTT.

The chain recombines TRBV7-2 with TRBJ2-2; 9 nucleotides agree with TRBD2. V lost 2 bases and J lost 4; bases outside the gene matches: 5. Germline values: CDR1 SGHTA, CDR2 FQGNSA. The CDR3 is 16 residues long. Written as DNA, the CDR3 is TGTGCCAGCAGCTTACGGCGGGGGGGAGTCACCGGGGAGCTGTTTTTT. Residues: CASSLRRGGVTGELFF.

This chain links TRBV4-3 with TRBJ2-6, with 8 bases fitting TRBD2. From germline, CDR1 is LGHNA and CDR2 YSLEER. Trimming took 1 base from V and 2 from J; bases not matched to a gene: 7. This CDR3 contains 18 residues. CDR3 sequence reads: CASSQVSALAAGANVLTF. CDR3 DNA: TGCGCCAGCAGCCAAGTTAGCGCACTAGCGGCTGGGGCCAACGTCCTGACTTTC.